The rows below give T cell receptor beta chains drawn from one sample of a study of blood T cell repertoires in COVID-19. Clones were sequenced by immunoSEQ multiplex PCR, and TCRdb holds only the in-frame ones, with some missing. The sample carries about 150,000 clones, about 87% recorded once. The sample consisted of peripheral blood. These receptors all come from a human donor with COVID-19, enrolled during active disease. The donor label of this sample is uncertain. The CDR3 runs from the conserved cysteine through the conserved F or W. Each record gives: CDR3 length, V gene, J gene, CDR3 protein.

len: 13; v_gene: TRBV6-6; j_gene: TRBJ1-5; CDR3aa: CASSSPASQPQHF
len: 14; v_gene: TRBV3-1/TRBV3-2; j_gene: TRBJ1-1; CDR3aa: CASSQAGGGTEAFF
len: 15; v_gene: TRBV5-1; j_gene: TRBJ2-3; CDR3aa: CASSLEGRGTDTQYF
len: 16; v_gene: TRBV19; j_gene: TRBJ2-1; CDR3aa: CASSSGLAGDGNEQFF
len: 16; v_gene: TRBV6-6; j_gene: TRBJ1-5; CDR3aa: CASSYSRDRGGQPQHF
len: 13; v_gene: TRBV19; j_gene: TRBJ1-5; CDR3aa: CASRPGQYQPQHF
len: 14; v_gene: TRBV6-2/TRBV6-3; j_gene: TRBJ2-7; CDR3aa: CASSYFDRAAEQYF
len: 15; v_gene: TRBV11-1; j_gene: TRBJ1-2; CDR3aa: CASSSRRTSNYGYTF
len: 15; v_gene: TRBV10-3; j_gene: TRBJ2-1; CDR3aa: CAITGGQGFYNEQFF
len: 15; v_gene: TRBV7-9; j_gene: TRBJ1-5; CDR3aa: CASSPPGGSAQPQHF
len: 13; v_gene: TRBV5-5; j_gene: TRBJ1-1; CDR3aa: CASSLYGDTEAFF
len: 14; v_gene: TRBV7-2; j_gene: TRBJ1-6; CDR3aa: CASSLKTDNSPLHF
len: 14; v_gene: TRBV5-1; j_gene: TRBJ2-7; CDR3aa: CASSFRTDSYEQYF
len: 13; v_gene: TRBV10-2; j_gene: TRBJ1-1; CDR3aa: CATSGQKDTEAFF
len: 15; v_gene: TRBV4-1; j_gene: TRBJ1-5; CDR3aa: CASSRNTEGNQPQHF
len: 14; v_gene: TRBV19; j_gene: TRBJ1-5; CDR3aa: CASRRQGLNQPQHF
len: 17; v_gene: TRBV18; j_gene: TRBJ1-1; CDR3aa: CASSPQPGHFLNTEAFF
len: 14; v_gene: TRBV30; j_gene: TRBJ2-5; CDR3aa: CAWSVKGAPETQYF
len: 15; v_gene: TRBV19; j_gene: TRBJ2-3; CDR3aa: CASSVRTGGPDTQYF
len: 17; v_gene: TRBV9; j_gene: TRBJ2-3; CDR3aa: CASSDGRTSGGSDTQYF
len: 15; v_gene: TRBV6-5; j_gene: TRBJ2-7; CDR3aa: CASSYSGGNPYEQYF
len: 13; v_gene: TRBV10-3; j_gene: TRBJ1-3; CDR3aa: CASQYNSGNTIYF
len: 13; v_gene: TRBV30; j_gene: TRBJ2-3; CDR3aa: CAWSGNSEDTQYF
len: 14; v_gene: TRBV4-2; j_gene: TRBJ1-2; CDR3aa: CASSQQQGARGYTF
len: 14; v_gene: TRBV5-1; j_gene: TRBJ1-4; CDR3aa: CASSPDRPTEKLFF
len: 16; v_gene: TRBV5-6; j_gene: TRBJ1-6; CDR3aa: CASSLGTGRGGSPLHF
len: 14; v_gene: TRBV7-9; j_gene: TRBJ2-7; CDR3aa: CASSDDRGGREQYF
len: 13; v_gene: TRBV5-4; j_gene: TRBJ2-1; CDR3aa: CASMGQDSDEQFF